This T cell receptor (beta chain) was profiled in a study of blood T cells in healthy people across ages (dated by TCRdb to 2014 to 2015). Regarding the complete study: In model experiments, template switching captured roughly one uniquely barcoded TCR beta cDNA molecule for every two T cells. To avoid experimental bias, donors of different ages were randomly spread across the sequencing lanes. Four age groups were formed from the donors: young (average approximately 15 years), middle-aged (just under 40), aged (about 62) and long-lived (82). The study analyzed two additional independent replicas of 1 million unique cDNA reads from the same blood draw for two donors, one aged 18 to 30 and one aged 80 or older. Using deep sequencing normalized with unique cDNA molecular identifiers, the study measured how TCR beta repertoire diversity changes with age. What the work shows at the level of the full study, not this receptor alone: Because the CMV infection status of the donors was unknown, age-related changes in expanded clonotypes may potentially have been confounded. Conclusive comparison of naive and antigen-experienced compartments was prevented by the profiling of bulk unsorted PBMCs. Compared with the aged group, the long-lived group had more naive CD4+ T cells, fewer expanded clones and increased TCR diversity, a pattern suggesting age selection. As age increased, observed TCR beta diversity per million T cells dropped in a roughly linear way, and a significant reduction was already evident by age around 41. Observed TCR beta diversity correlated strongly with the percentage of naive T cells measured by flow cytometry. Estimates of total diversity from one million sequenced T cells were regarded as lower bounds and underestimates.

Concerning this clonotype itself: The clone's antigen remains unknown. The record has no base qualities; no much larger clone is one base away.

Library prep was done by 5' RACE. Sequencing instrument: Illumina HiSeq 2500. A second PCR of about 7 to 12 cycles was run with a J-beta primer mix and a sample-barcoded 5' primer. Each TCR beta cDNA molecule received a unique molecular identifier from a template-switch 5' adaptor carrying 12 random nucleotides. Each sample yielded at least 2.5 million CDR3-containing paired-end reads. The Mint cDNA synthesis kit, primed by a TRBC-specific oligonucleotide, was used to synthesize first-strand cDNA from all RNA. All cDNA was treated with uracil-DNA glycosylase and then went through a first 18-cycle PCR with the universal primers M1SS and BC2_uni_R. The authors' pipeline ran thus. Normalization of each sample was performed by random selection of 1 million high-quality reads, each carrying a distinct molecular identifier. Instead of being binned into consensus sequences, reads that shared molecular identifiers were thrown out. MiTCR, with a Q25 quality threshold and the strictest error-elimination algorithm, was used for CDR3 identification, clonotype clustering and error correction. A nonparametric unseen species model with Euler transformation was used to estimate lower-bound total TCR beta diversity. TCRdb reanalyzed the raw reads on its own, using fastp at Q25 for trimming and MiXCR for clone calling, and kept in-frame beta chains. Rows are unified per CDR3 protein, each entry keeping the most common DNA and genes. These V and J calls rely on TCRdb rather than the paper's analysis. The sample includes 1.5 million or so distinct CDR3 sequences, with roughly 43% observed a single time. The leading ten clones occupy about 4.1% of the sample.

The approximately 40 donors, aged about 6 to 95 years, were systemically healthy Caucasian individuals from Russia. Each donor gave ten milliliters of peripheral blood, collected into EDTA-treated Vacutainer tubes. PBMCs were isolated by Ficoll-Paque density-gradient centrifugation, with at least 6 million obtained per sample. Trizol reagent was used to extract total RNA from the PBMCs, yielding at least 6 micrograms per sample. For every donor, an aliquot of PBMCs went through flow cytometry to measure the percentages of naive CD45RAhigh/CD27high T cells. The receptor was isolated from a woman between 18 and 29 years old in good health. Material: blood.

The nucleotide sequence reads TGCAGCGTTTCCTCCACCGGGACAGGTGACCACGAGCAGTACTTC. Its protein reads: CSVSSTGTGDHEQYF. The V gene is TRBV29-1 and the J gene is TRBJ2-7; the junction holds 8 bases that match TRBD1. The V end gives up 5 bases and the J end 5 bases, leaving 14 bases in the junction not matched to a gene. The CDR3 runs 15 residues from the cysteine to the phenylalanine. Only the CDR3 part of the read is kept: 45 bases, read in frame from the first base. Based on the germline V gene, the CDR1 and CDR2 sequences are SQVTM and ANQGSEA.